This is a list of T cell receptor beta chains from one sample in a study of shared T cell receptors in the human thymus. The repertoire was sequenced with immunoSEQ multiplex PCR; TCRdb's copy has only in-frame clones and lacks some. This repertoire shows hundreds of thousands of clones, more than 75% found once; its top ten account for 0.0094%. This same sample was also part of a study on human thymus T cells.

The sample was thymocytes. These receptors were taken from a boy younger than two with a congenital heart defect. CDR3s include the opening cysteine and the closing phenylalanine or tryptophan. The order of the fields is J gene, V gene, clone size, D gene, CDR3 protein, CDR3 DNA. The D gene is left open where the match is weak. Clone size is stated in some rows and not others, as once, few, many or a class when expanded.

TRBJ1-6 TRBV28 NA NA CASSARGSRDPNSPLHF TGTGCCAGCAGCGCGCGGGGCAGCAGAGACCCTAATTCACCCCTCCACTTT
TRBJ2-3 TRBV10-3 NA NA CAISGHREDTQYF TGTGCCATCAGTGGTCACAGGGAGGATACGCAGTATTTT
TRBJ1-1 TRBV14 NA NA CASRRVGKTEAFF TGTGCCAGCAGACGGGTAGGAAAAACTGAAGCTTTCTTT
TRBJ2-3 TRBV7-6 NA NA CASSRQKKPTDTQYF TGTGCCAGCAGCCGACAGAAAAAGCCCACAGATACGCAGTATTTT
TRBJ1-5 TRBV11-2 NA NA CASSLLRGRDQPQHF TGTGCCAGCAGCTTATTAAGGGGAAGGGATCAGCCCCAGCATTTT
TRBJ2-7 TRBV4-3 NA NA CASSQRALANEQYF TGCGCCAGCAGCCAACGGGCCCTAGCAAACGAGCAGTACTTC
TRBJ2-7 TRBV25-1 NA NA CASSEGQDEQYF TGTGCCAGCAGTGAGGGCCAGGACGAGCAGTACTTC
TRBJ1-4 TRBV28 NA NA CASSPTGPDSTNEKLFF TGTGCCAGCAGTCCAACAGGGCCCGACTCAACTAATGAAAAACTGTTTTTT
TRBJ2-7 TRBV16 once TRBD1 CASSLRQGAYEQYF TGTGCCAGCAGCCTCCGACAGGGGGCCTACGAGCAGTACTTC
TRBJ1-1 TRBV7-2 NA TRBD1 CASSLGMGGTVLMNTEAFF TGTGCCAGCAGCTTGGGCATGGGTGGGACAGTCCTCATGAACACTGAAGCTTTCTTT
TRBJ2-2 TRBV4-3 NA NA CASSQGTENTGELFF TGCGCCAGCAGCCAAGGGACAGAGAACACCGGGGAGCTGTTTTTT
TRBJ2-7 TRBV4-2 NA NA CASSQDGSWQGSCEQYF TGTGCCAGCAGCCAAGATGGATCATGGCAGGGAAGCTGCGAGCAGTACTTC
TRBJ2-7 TRBV27 few TRBD1 CASSLLRTPRDRDHEQYF TGTGCCAGCAGTTTATTAAGAACCCCCCGGGACAGGGATCACGAGCAGTACTTC
TRBJ1-2 TRBV28 NA NA CASSLGRKAGGGYTF TGTGCCAGCAGTTTAGGTAGGAAGGCGGGCGGTGGCTACACCTTC
TRBJ1-1 TRBV5-6 NA NA CASSLPPFRTEAFF TGTGCCAGCAGCCTCCCCCCTTTCCGGACTGAAGCTTTCTTT
TRBJ2-7 TRBV10-3 NA NA CAISGTMSSYEQYF TGTGCCATCAGTGGGACAATGAGCTCCTACGAGCAGTACTTC
TRBJ1-6 TRBV6-1 NA NA CASSEALLQAEDHSPLHF TGTGCCAGCAGTGAAGCGCTATTACAGGCTGAGGATCATTCACCCCTCCACTTT
TRBJ2-3 TRBV19 NA TRBD2 CASSNPALAGVPDTQYF TGTGCCAGTAGTAACCCCGCCCTAGCGGGGGTACCAGATACGCAGTATTTT
TRBJ2-1 TRBV30 NA TRBD2 CAWSGLALSSYNEQFF TGTGCCTGGAGCGGACTAGCGCTAAGCTCCTACAATGAGCAGTTCTTC
TRBJ1-5 TRBV19 NA TRBD1 CASSIGDRGRNQPQHF TGTGCCAGTAGTATAGGGGACAGGGGCCGGAATCAGCCCCAGCATTTT
TRBJ1-2 TRBV18 NA NA CASSPPREGYGGYTF TGTGCCAGCTCACCACCGAGGGAAGGGTATGGTGGCTACACCTTC
TRBJ1-2 TRBV7-8 NA NA CASSRRPDRNYGYTF TGTGCCAGCAGTCGACGTCCGGACAGAAACTATGGCTACACCTTC
TRBJ2-7 TRBV5-6 NA NA CASSPTGLYYEQYF TGTGCCAGCAGCCCGACGGGACTTTACTACGAGCAGTACTTC
TRBJ1-4 TRBV7-2 NA TRBD1 CASSPHGTVPKKLFF TGTGCCAGCAGCCCCCACGGGACAGTTCCGAAAAAACTGTTTTTT
TRBJ1-1 TRBV28 NA NA CASSLCLDSRPNTEAFF TGTGCCAGCAGTTTATGCTTAGACTCTCGTCCGAACACTGAAGCTTTCTTT
TRBJ1-1 TRBV18 NA TRBD1 CASSPRDRDGTEAFF TGTGCCAGCTCACCACGCGACAGGGATGGTACTGAAGCTTTCTTT
TRBJ2-6 TRBV28 NA NA CAKSTDNSGANVLTF TGTGCCAAATCGACAGACAACTCTGGGGCCAACGTCCTGACTTTC
TRBJ1-4 TRBV30 NA NA CAWRGRGNEKLFF TGTGCCTGGAGAGGGAGGGGGAATGAAAAACTGTTTTTT
TRBJ1-1 TRBV9 NA TRBD1 CASSVRDRGLQAFF TGTGCCAGCAGCGTGCGGGACAGGGGACTCCAAGCTTTCTTT
TRBJ1-2 TRBV21-1 NA NA CASSTRQHSNYGYTF TGTGCCAGCAGCACCCGACAGCATTCTAACTATGGCTACACCTTC
TRBJ1-2 TRBV6-4 NA NA CASSSDPRDGYTF TGTGCCAGCAGTTCCGACCCGAGGGATGGCTACACCTTC
TRBJ2-7 TRBV28 NA TRBD2 CASSLCKRDLYEQYF TGTGCCAGCAGTTTATGTAAGCGGGACCTCTACGAGCAGTACTTC
TRBJ2-1 TRBV7-9 NA NA CASSSPAGIRINEQFF TGTGCCAGCAGCTCCCCTGCCGGGATTCGTATCAATGAGCAGTTCTTC
TRBJ2-7 TRBV14 NA TRBD2 CASSQDYRAGTSGPSYEQYF TGTGCCAGCAGCCAAGATTACCGAGCCGGGACTAGCGGGCCGTCCTACGAGCAGTACTTC
TRBJ1-4 TRBV9 NA TRBD1 CASSAKQTGLLNF TGTGCCAGCAGCGCAAAGCAGACAGGGCTCCTAAATTTT
TRBJ1-2 TRBV9 NA TRBD1 CASSVSDRGENYGYTF TGTGCCAGCAGCGTGTCGGACAGGGGCGAAAACTATGGCTACACCTTC
TRBJ2-1 TRBV28 NA TRBD1 CASSLLRWTGNPNEQFF TGTGCCAGCAGCCTCTTAAGGTGGACAGGGAACCCCAATGAGCAGTTCTTC
TRBJ2-2 TRBV2 once NA CASSERQGSTGELFF TGTGCCAGCAGTGAACGGCAGGGGAGCACCGGGGAGCTGTTTTTT
TRBJ2-7 TRBV10-3 NA TRBD2 CAITAVSGDEQYF TGTGCCATCACCGCAGTAAGCGGGGACGAGCAGTACTTC
TRBJ2-1 TRBV27 NA NA CASSLEETGEGEQFF TGTGCCAGCAGTTTAGAGGAGACAGGGGAGGGTGAGCAGTTCTTC
TRBJ1-1 TRBV9 NA NA CASSALRGGPNTEAFF TGTGCCAGCAGCGCCCTCCGGGGAGGACCGAACACTGAAGCTTTCTTT
TRBJ2-1 TRBV7-9 NA NA CASSLGSGPYNEQFF TGTGCCAGCAGCTTAGGGAGTGGCCCCTACAATGAGCAGTTCTTC
TRBJ2-2 TRBV5-1 NA NA CASSLVWGPNGTGELFF TGCGCCAGCAGCTTGGTGTGGGGCCCTAACGGCACCGGGGAGCTGTTTTTT
TRBJ1-1 TRBV27 NA TRBD1 CASSLGRGTEMNTEAFF TGTGCCAGCAGTTTAGGCCGAGGGACAGAGATGAACACTGAAGCTTTCTTT
TRBJ2-1 TRBV27 few TRBD2 CASSLPNGGTSGPRSYNEQFF TGTGCCAGCAGTTTACCGAATGGGGGGACTAGCGGGCCGAGGTCCTACAATGAGCAGTTCTTC
TRBJ2-1 TRBV7-9 NA TRBD1 CASTPGQGAYNEQFF TGTGCCAGCACCCCAGGGCAGGGGGCCTACAATGAGCAGTTCTTC
TRBJ1-2 TRBV15 NA TRBD1 CATSSSGQGPIDYGYTF TGTGCCACCAGCAGTTCGGGACAGGGGCCCATCGATTATGGCTACACCTTC
TRBJ2-2 TRBV27 NA TRBD1 CASSLDRRNTGELFF TGTGCCAGCAGTTTGGACAGGAGGAACACCGGGGAGCTGTTTTTT
TRBJ2-3 TRBV29-1 NA TRBD2 CSVGRSDWRATDTQYF TGCAGCGTCGGGAGGTCGGACTGGAGAGCCACAGATACGCAGTATTTT
TRBJ2-5 TRBV6-1 NA NA CATTSRSQYF TGTGCCACCACTTCGAGGAGCCAGTACTTC
TRBJ2-7 TRBV2 NA NA CASSQARDYEQYF TGTGCCAGCAGTCAAGCGAGGGACTACGAGCAGTACTTC
TRBJ1-2 TRBV6-6 NA NA CASSYWGSIYGYTF TGTGCCAGCAGTTACTGGGGCAGCATCTATGGCTACACCTTC
TRBJ1-4 TRBV7-2 once TRBD1 CASSRTGGCEKLFF TGTGCCAGCAGCCGTACAGGGGGCTGTGAAAAACTGTTTTTT
TRBJ1-1 TRBV5-6 NA NA CASSLEGRGVTGEAFF TGTGCCAGCAGCTTGGAGGGGAGGGGGGTCACTGGGGAAGCTTTCTTT